This TCR beta chain appears in the sequencing data of a study of cytomegalovirus exposure and HLA in healthy donors. Primers included in the PCR were 60 Vbeta and 13 Jbeta primers. Here immunoSEQ multiplex PCR was the method, and the copy in TCRdb shows in-frame clones only, minus some. In the table there are under 100,000 clones, roughly three quarters of which are singletons. Concerning this clone: Other DNA variants within this sample encode the same CDR3.

The sequenced sample consisted of PBMCs. This receptor was obtained from a man aged 35 to 55 in good health and CMV-seronegative.

DNA of the CDR3: TGTGCCAGCAGTCCGCAATTTGGAGAACTGTTTTTT. It is translated as CASSPQFGELFF. V and J are TRBV2 and TRBJ1-4, with D unclear. V was pared by 5 bases and J by 12 bases, with 13 bases between. This CDR3 region has 12 residues. Per the germline V gene, CDR1 is SNHLY and CDR2 is FYNNEI.